This is a list of T cell receptor beta chains from one sample in a study of CD8 T cells in ankylosing spondylitis. MiXCR was run by TCRdb on the 5' RACE reads, yielding one entry per CDR3 protein. The data show about 280,000 distinct CDR3 sequences, 15% to 25% seen once. The specimen sequenced was blood, either unsorted or a sorted T cell fraction (not recorded which). Receptors were obtained from a male donor with ankylosing spondylitis or in good health (not recorded which). Both conserved end residues are part of each CDR3. A D gene is named only where the DNA matches it firmly. Some rows mark clone size as missing; the rest say once, few, many or name a class of expanded clone.

v_gene	abundance	j_gene	d_gene	CDR3nt	CDR3aa
TRBV5-1	-	TRBJ2-1	-	TGCGCCAGCAGCTTGGCGCCGAGCTCCTACAATGAGCAGTTCTTC	CASSLAPSSYNEQFF
TRBV7-3	few	TRBJ2-1	-	TGTGCCAGCAGCCTCCGGGACTCGTACAATGAGCAGTTCTTC	CASSLRDSYNEQFF
TRBV7-9	-	TRBJ2-5	-	TGTGCCAGCAGGCCGGCGGCGGGGCAAGAGACCCAGTACTTC	CASRPAAGQETQYF
TRBV5-1	-	TRBJ2-1	-	TGCGCCAGCAGCTTGGGAGGACTCCCCAACTACAATGAGCAGTTCTTC	CASSLGGLPNYNEQFF
TRBV3-1	once	TRBJ2-3	TRBD2	TGTGCCAGCGGAACTAGCGGGGGATCCACAGATACGCAGTATTTT	CASGTSGGSTDTQYF
TRBV7-3	once	TRBJ2-2	TRBD1	TGTGCCAGCAGCAAGGGACAGGGCACCGGGGAGCTGTTTTTT	CASSKGQGTGELFF
TRBV7-3	-	TRBJ2-2	-	TGTGCCAGCAGCTCCACCCGGGAAGGGGAGCTGTTTTTT	CASSSTREGELFF
TRBV24-1	few	TRBJ1-5	-	TGTGCCACCAGTGGTGAAGGGTGGAACCAGCCCCAGCATTTT	CATSGEGWNQPQHF
TRBV20-1	-	TRBJ2-3	-	TGCAGTGCTAGAGATACTGTTACTAGCACAGATACGCAGTATTTT	CSARDTVTSTDTQYF
TRBV27	-	TRBJ1-6	-	TGTGCCAGCAGTCGAGGGGGAGCCCTCCACTTT	CASSRGGALHF
TRBV5-1	-	TRBJ1-1	-	TGCGCCAGTCGAGATGGACAGAGCATGAACACTGAAGCTTTCTTT	CASRDGQSMNTEAFF
TRBV12-3/TRBV12-4	-	TRBJ1-6	-	TGTGCCAGCAGTTTACAGGGGACCTATAATTCACCCCTCCACTTT	CASSLQGTYNSPLHF
TRBV7-9	-	TRBJ2-1	-	TGTGCCAGCAGCTTAGGTTACAGGCCCCATGAGCAGTTCTTC	CASSLGYRPHEQFF
TRBV27	few	TRBJ2-5	-	TGTGCCAGCAGTTTATCGGTCGGTAATCAAGAGACCCAGTACTTC	CASSLSVGNQETQYF
TRBV11-2	few	TRBJ2-3	-	TGTGCCAGCAGCTTAGAGGGAGGGGGGGGGCCGGGAGATACGCAGTATTTT	CASSLEGGGGPGDTQYF
TRBV5-1	-	TRBJ2-5	TRBD2	TGCGCCAGCAGCCAAGCCGGGACTATAGAGACCCAGTACTTC	CASSQAGTIETQYF
TRBV28	many	TRBJ1-2	-	TGTGCCAGCAGCTCTCAGGGTTACTATGGCTACACCTTC	CASSSQGYYGYTF
TRBV7-8	-	TRBJ2-3	TRBD2	TGTGCCAGCAGCTCCCTTCGGCGGGAGTTAGATACGCAGTATTTT	CASSSLRRELDTQYF
TRBV7-8	few	TRBJ2-2	-	TGTGCCAGCATGGGACACACGGTTGGAGCCACCGGGGAGCTGTTTTTT	CASMGHTVGATGELFF
TRBV20-1	-	TRBJ2-1	TRBD2	TGCAGTGCTAGAGCCGGGACTAGCGGGGGGACCTTCTACAATGAGCAGTTCTTC	CSARAGTSGGTFYNEQFF
TRBV5-1	-	TRBJ2-3	-	TGCGCCAGCAGCTTGGAAGTGGGGCGACCAGATACGCAGTATTTT	CASSLEVGRPDTQYF
TRBV20-1	-	TRBJ1-1	TRBD1	TGCAGTGCTAGAGAAACCGGGACAGGGGCCGTTGAAGCTTTCTTT	CSARETGTGAVEAFF
TRBV7-2	-	TRBJ1-6	-	TGTGCCAGCAGCTTGATTGGGGGACCGATAAATTCACCCCTCCACTTT	CASSLIGGPINSPLHF
TRBV7-2	-	TRBJ1-1	TRBD1	TGTGCCAGCAGCCTGCGACAGGGGTACACTGAAGCTTTCTTT	CASSLRQGYTEAFF
TRBV12-3/TRBV12-4	few	TRBJ1-6	-	TGTGCCAGCAGTGCGGTGTTTTCACCCCTCCACTTT	CASSAVFSPLHF
TRBV6-2/TRBV6-3	-	TRBJ1-2	-	TGTGCCAGCAGGTTCTCCCACTATGGCTACACCTTC	CASRFSHYGYTF
TRBV20-1	many	TRBJ1-2	-	TGCAGTGCTAGAGATCCTTGGTGGGGAGGGAGAAACTATGGCTACACCTTC	CSARDPWWGGRNYGYTF
TRBV10-2	many	TRBJ1-3	-	TGCGCCAGCAGTCGACAGTCTGGAAACACCATATATTTT	CASSRQSGNTIYF
TRBV12-3/TRBV12-4	-	TRBJ1-1	-	TGTGCAAGCAATATGGGCTCCAGTGAAGCTTTCTTT	CASNMGSSEAFF
TRBV12-3/TRBV12-4	-	TRBJ1-6	-	TGTGCCAGCAGTTCCACGTGGGGAGTAGGTTCACCCCTCCACTTT	CASSSTWGVGSPLHF
TRBV5-1	many	TRBJ2-5	-	TGCGCCAGCAGCCTCGGGACTCCCCAAGAGACCCAGTACTTC	CASSLGTPQETQYF
TRBV5-6	-	TRBJ2-5	-	TGTGCCAGCAGCCCCCAGCTGCAAGAGACCCAGTACTTC	CASSPQLQETQYF
TRBV5-1	-	TRBJ2-4	-	TGCGCCAGCAGCGGCGGGACTTCTAACGGCATTCAGTACTTC	CASSGGTSNGIQYF
TRBV15	-	TRBJ2-1	-	TGTGCCACCGGACGGGACTCTGTGGCCAATGAGCAGTTCTTC	CATGRDSVANEQFF
TRBV5-1	few	TRBJ2-6	-	TGCGCCAGCAGCTTGGGATACTCTGGGGCCAACGTCCTGACTTTC	CASSLGYSGANVLTF
TRBV29-1	many	TRBJ2-1	TRBD1	TGCAGCGTTGGGGGAGGGGGACAGGGGGCCCATGAGCAGTTCTTC	CSVGGGGQGAHEQFF
TRBV7-2	few	TRBJ2-2	-	TGTGCCAGCAGCTTATATACCTCGAACACCGGGGAGCTGTTTTTT	CASSLYTSNTGELFF
TRBV7-7	-	TRBJ2-1	-	TGTGCCAGCAGCTTGGGCTCGGGCGATGAGCAGTTCTTC	CASSLGSGDEQFF
TRBV11-2	-	TRBJ1-1	-	TGTGCCAGCAGCCATGTGCCGGGACACAGGAACACTGAAGCTTTCTTT	CASSHVPGHRNTEAFF
TRBV20-1	few	TRBJ1-5	-	TGCAGTGCCGCCAGCAGGGTCGGGATGAGCAATCAGCCCCAGCATTTT	CSAASRVGMSNQPQHF
TRBV20-1	-	TRBJ2-1	TRBD1	TGCAGTGCTAGAACAGGGGTCAATGAGCAGTTCTTC	CSARTGVNEQFF
TRBV12-3/TRBV12-4	-	TRBJ1-1	TRBD1	TGTGCCAGCAGGATCGAACAGGGGAGGAACACTGAAGCTTTCTTT	CASRIEQGRNTEAFF
TRBV20-1	many	TRBJ1-1	-	TGCAGTGCTAGAGAGGATTGGGGCACTGAAGCTTTCTTT	CSAREDWGTEAFF
TRBV7-6	-	TRBJ1-2	-	TGTGCCAGCAGCCAGGCAACAGGGTTTGGCTACACCTTC	CASSQATGFGYTF
TRBV12-3/TRBV12-4	-	TRBJ1-2	-	TGTGCCAGCAGACGATTACAGGTTAATGGCTACACCTTC	CASRRLQVNGYTF
TRBV10-3	-	TRBJ1-4	-	TGTGCCAGCGGGGCAGCAACTAATGAAAAACTGTTTTTT	CASGAATNEKLFF
TRBV20-1	-	TRBJ2-2	-	TGCAGTGCTGGTTTGGGCAGGCCCACCGGGGAGCTGTTTTTT	CSAGLGRPTGELFF
TRBV4-2	few	TRBJ2-5	-	TGTGCCAGCAGCCAACAGGTGCAAGAGACCCAGTACTTC	CASSQQVQETQYF
TRBV11-1	-	TRBJ1-1	-	TGTGCCAGCAGCCGACGGAGGATATTGGACACTGAAGCTTTCTTT	CASSRRRILDTEAFF
TRBV5-6	-	TRBJ1-1	-	TGTGCCAGCAGCTTCGGGACCTACACTGAAGCTTTCTTT	CASSFGTYTEAFF